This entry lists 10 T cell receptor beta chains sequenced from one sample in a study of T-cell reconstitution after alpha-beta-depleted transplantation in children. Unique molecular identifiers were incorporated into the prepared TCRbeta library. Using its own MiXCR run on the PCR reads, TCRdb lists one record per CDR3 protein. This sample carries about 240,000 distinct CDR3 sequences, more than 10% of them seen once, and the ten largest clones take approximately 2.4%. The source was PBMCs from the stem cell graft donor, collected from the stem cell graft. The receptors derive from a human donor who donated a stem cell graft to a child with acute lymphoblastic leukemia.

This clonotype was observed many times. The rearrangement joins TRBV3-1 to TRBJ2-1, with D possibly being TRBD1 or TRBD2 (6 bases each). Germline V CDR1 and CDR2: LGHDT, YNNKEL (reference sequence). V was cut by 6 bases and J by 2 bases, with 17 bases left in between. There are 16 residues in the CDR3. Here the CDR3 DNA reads TGTGCCAGCAGTCGGTCGGAGGGGGGCACCTACAATGAGCAGTTCTTC. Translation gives CASSRSEGGTYNEQFF.

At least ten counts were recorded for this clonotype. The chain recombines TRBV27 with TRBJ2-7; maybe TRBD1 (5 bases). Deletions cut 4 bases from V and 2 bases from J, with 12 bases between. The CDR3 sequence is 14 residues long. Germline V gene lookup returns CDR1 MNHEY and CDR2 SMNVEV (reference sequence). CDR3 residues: CASSSPDRTYEQYF. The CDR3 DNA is TGTGCCAGCAGTTCACCTGACAGAACCTACGAGCAGTACTTC.

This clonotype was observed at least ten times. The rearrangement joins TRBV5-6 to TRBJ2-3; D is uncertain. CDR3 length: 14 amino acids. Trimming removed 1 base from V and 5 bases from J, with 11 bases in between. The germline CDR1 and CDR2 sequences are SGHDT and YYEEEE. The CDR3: CASSLRGLRDTQYF. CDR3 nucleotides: TGTGCCAGCAGCTTGCGTGGGCTTAGAGATACGCAGTATTTT.

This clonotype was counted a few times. This CDR3 is CTGSGRSYNEQFF. The CDR3 DNA sequence: TGCACCGGTAGCGGGAGGTCCTACAATGAGCAGTTCTTC. This rearrangement joins TRBV29-1 to TRBJ2-1; TRBD2 matches 10 bases. Per the germline V gene, CDR1 is SQVTM and CDR2 is ANQGSEA. This CDR3 contains 13 residues.

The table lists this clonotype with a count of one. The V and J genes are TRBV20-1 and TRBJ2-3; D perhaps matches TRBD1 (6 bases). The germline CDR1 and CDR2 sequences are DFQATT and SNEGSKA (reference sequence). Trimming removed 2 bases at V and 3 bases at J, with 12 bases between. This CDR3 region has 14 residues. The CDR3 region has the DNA TGCAGTGCTAGACCCTACAGGGTAACAGATACGCAGTATTTT. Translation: CSARPYRVTDTQYF.

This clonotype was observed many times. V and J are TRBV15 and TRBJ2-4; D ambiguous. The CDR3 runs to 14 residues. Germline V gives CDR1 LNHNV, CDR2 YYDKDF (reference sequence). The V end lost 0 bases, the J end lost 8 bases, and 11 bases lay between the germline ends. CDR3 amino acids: CATSRDRAAHIQYF. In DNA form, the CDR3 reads TGTGCCACCAGCAGAGATCGCGCGGCCCACATTCAGTACTTC.

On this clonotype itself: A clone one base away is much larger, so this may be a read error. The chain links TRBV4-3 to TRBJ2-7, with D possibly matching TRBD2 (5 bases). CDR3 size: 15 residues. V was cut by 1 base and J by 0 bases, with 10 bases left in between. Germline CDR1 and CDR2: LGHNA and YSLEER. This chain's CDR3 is CASSQAGFHSYEQYF. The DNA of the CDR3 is TGCGCCAGCAGCCAAGCGGGATTTCACTCCTACGAGCAGTACTTC.

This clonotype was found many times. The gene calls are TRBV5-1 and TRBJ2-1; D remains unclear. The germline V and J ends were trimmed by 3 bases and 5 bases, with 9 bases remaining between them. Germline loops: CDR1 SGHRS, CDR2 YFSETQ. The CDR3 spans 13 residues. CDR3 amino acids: CASSSGRHNEQFF. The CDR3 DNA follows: TGCGCCAGCAGCTCCGGGCGCCACAATGAGCAGTTCTTC.

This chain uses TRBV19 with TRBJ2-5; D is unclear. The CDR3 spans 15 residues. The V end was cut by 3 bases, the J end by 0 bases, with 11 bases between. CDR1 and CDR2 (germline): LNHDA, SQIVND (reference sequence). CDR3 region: CASSIAGEYQETQYF. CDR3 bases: TGTGCCAGTAGTATTGCAGGAGAGTACCAAGAGACCCAGTACTTC.

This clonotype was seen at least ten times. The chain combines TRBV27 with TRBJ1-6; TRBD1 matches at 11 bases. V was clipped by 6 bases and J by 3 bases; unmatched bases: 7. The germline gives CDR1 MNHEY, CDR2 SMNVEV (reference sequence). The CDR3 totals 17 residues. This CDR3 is CASSRVGTGGYNSPLHF. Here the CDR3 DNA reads TGTGCCAGCAGCCGGGTGGGGACAGGGGGCTATAATTCACCCCTCCACTTT.